Below are 17 T cell receptor beta chains sequenced from a single sample in a study of early T cells in non-severe SARS-CoV-2 infection. TCRdb ran MiXCR on the 5' RACE reads and lists one entry per CDR3 protein. The sample includes around 80,000 distinct CDR3 sequences, around 11% of them seen just once. Sequencing was performed on whole blood, taken at baseline. The source of these receptors is an adult who was a healthcare worker with PCR-confirmed SARS-CoV-2 infection or an uninfected control (not recorded which).

The chain joins TRBV27 to TRBJ1-5; D remains ambiguous. V dropped 0 bases and J dropped 4 bases, with 13 bases sitting between them. Germline loops: CDR1 MNHEY, CDR2 SMNVEV (reference sequence). The CDR3 loop spans 16 amino acids. The CDR3 sequence is CASSLSGYTPNQPQHF. The DNA for the CDR3 is TGTGCCAGCAGTTTATCGGGGTATACCCCTAATCAGCCCCAGCATTTT.

This clonotype has only a few counts. V is TRBV7-9 and J is TRBJ1-2, with D unresolved. This CDR3 region has 13 residues. The germline V and J ends were trimmed by 6 bases and 4 bases, with 12 bases remaining between them. From germline, CDR1 is SEHNR and CDR2 FQNEAQ (reference sequence). The DNA for the CDR3 is TGTGCCAGCAGTCCTTATTCCAGCTATGGCTACACCTTC. This sequence encodes CASSPYSSYGYTF.

In its sample, this clonotype was seen a few times. The J gene is TRBJ1-1, the V gene TRBV3-1; perhaps TRBD1 as D (6 bases). The V and J ends lost 4 bases and 5 bases respectively, with 11 bases between them. The germline V gene encodes CDR1 LGHDT and CDR2 YNNKEL (reference sequence). This CDR3 has 13 residues. The CDR3 spells CASSPGHRTEAFF. Written as DNA, the CDR3 is TGTGCCAGCAGCCCGGGACACAGAACTGAAGCTTTCTTT.

The rearrangement links TRBV2 to TRBJ2-1; D not resolved. CDR1 is SNHLY and CDR2 is FYNNEI in the germline V gene. CDR3 size: 14 residues. V was trimmed by 3 bases and J by 8 bases, leaving 14 bases between them. The CDR3 here is CASSEASIVDEQFF. The CDR3, as DNA: TGTGCCAGCAGTGAGGCCAGTATAGTCGATGAGCAGTTCTTC.

This clonotype was counted between two and nine times. CDR3 amino acids: CASPPTTTYEQYF. The CDR3 DNA reads TGTGCCAGCCCCCCAACGACTACCTACGAGCAGTACTTC. The chain links TRBV7-7 to TRBJ2-7, with a tentative D call TRBD2 (5 bases). Trimming removed 8 bases from V and 2 bases from J, with 13 bases in between. From germline, CDR1 is SSHAT and CDR2 FNYEAQ (reference sequence). This CDR3 has 13 amino acids.

In this sample, this clonotype turned up many times. The genes are TRBV13 and TRBJ1-1, with D hard to call. Germline assignment: CDR1 PRHDT and CDR2 FYEKMQ (reference sequence). The V and J ends lost 1 base and 1 base respectively, with 4 bases between them. CDR3 length: 13 amino acids. CDR3 in amino acids: CASSLDENTEAFF. In DNA, the CDR3 is TGTGCCAGCAGCTTAGATGAGAACACTGAAGCTTTCTTT.

This clonotype was counted a few times. This chain joins TRBV6-5 and TRBJ2-1; D is undetermined. This CDR3 has 15 residues. Trimming removed 5 bases from V and 4 bases from J, with 15 bases in between. Germline-derived CDR1 and CDR2 are MNHEY and SVGAGI. In DNA, the CDR3 is TGTGCCAGCAGTCCAGACACAACCCAATACAATGAGCAGTTCTTC. It codes for CASSPDTTQYNEQFF.

This clonotype was found a few times. This sequence joins TRBV19 and TRBJ2-7, with TRBD2 matching over 8 bases. The CDR3 is 13 residues long. CDR1 LNHDA and CDR2 SQIVND come from the germline V gene (reference sequence). J gave up 3 bases and V 10 bases, and 8 bases lay outside the gene matches. The CDR3, as DNA: TGTGCCACCGCAGCGGGGGACTTCTACGAGCAGTACTTC. It is translated as CATAAGDFYEQYF.

In this sample, this clonotype turned up a few times. The chain combines TRBV12-3 or TRBV12-4 with TRBJ2-3, with no clear D. The CDR3 has 11 residues. V shed 4 bases and J shed 8 bases, with 7 bases lying between them. CDR3 in amino acids: CASSSLGTQYF. The CDR3 DNA reads as TGTGCCAGCAGTTCCCTGGGTACGCAGTATTTT.

This clonotype has a count of ten or more. The J gene is TRBJ2-2, the V gene TRBV5-1; 7 positions match TRBD1. V was clipped by 0 bases and J by 5 bases; unmatched bases: 4. The CDR3 spans 15 residues. The germline V gene has CDR1 SGHRS and CDR2 YFSETQ. CDR3: CASSLALGQTGELFF. CDR3 DNA sequence: TGCGCCAGCAGCTTGGCCTTGGGACAGACCGGGGAGCTGTTTTTT.

This chain uses TRBV12-5 with TRBJ1-1; D possibly corresponds to TRBD1 (5 bases). The germline CDR1 and CDR2 sequences are LGHNT and FRNRAP. The CDR3 sequence is 16 residues long. With 2 bases removed from V and 1 base from J, the gap between germline ends came to 14 bases. DNA for the CDR3: TGTGCTAGTGGTTTGTTGTTGGGGCGAGCGAACACTGAAGCTTTCTTT. This translates into CASGLLLGRANTEAFF.

The rearrangement uses TRBV7-2 and TRBJ2-5; TRBD2 aligns across 10 bases. The trim removed 3 bases at V and 5 bases at J, leaving 9 bases unmatched. The CDR3 is made up of 16 amino acids. In germline, CDR1 is SGHTA, CDR2 FQGNSA. The CDR3 nucleotides are TGTGCCAGCAGCTTCCAGGGGCTAGCGGGGGCGGAGACCCAGTACTTC. This codes for CASSFQGLAGAETQYF. The variable domain in full, completed from reference TRBV7-2 and TRBJ2-5, reads GAGVSQSPSNKVTEKGKDVELRCDPISGHTALYWYRQSLGQGLEFLIYFQGNSAPDKSGLPSDRFSAERTGGSVSTLTIQRTQQEDSAVYLCASSFQGLAGAETQYFGPGTRLLVL.

The CDR3: CASSLIRGDYGYTF. CDR3 coding DNA: TGCGCCAGCAGCTTAATAAGGGGGGACTATGGCTACACCTTC. This chain links TRBV5-1 with TRBJ1-2; weak D call: TRBD1 (6 bases). Germline-derived CDR1 and CDR2 are SGHRS and YFSETQ. Trimming stripped 2 bases from V and 3 bases from J, with 11 bases between. The CDR3 is 14 amino acids.

This clonotype was counted at least ten times. The genes are TRBV12-3 or TRBV12-4 and TRBJ2-1; 8 nucleotides line up with TRBD1. V shed 6 bases, J shed 8 bases, and the junction held 12 bases outside the gene matches. This CDR3 contains 15 residues. Here the CDR3 reads CASSTNGQGWDEQFF. In DNA, the CDR3 is TGTGCCAGCAGCACAAATGGACAGGGATGGGATGAGCAGTTCTTC.

This clonotype has more than one count but fewer than ten. The chain is built from TRBV25-1 and TRBJ1-3; D is uncertain. The CDR3 totals 13 residues. With 1 base removed from V and 4 bases from J, the gap between germline ends came to 5 bases. CDR1 and CDR2 from the germline V gene are MGHDK and SYGVNS. This CDR3 reads CASSESWGNTIYF. In DNA, the CDR3 is TGTGCCAGCAGTGAATCCTGGGGAAACACCATATATTTT.

The chain couples TRBV20-1 to TRBJ1-1, with no clear D. Germline-derived CDR1 and CDR2 are DFQATT and SNEGSKA (reference sequence). This CDR3 has 13 amino acids. The V end was cut by 5 bases, the J end by 1 base, with 11 bases between. CDR3 region: CSASARANTEAFF. CDR3 coding DNA: TGCAGTGCTTCGGCCAGAGCGAACACTGAAGCTTTCTTT.

The chain is built from TRBV14 and TRBJ2-1, with TRBD1 matching over 7 bases. The CDR3 totals 14 residues. Germline V gives CDR1 SGHDN, CDR2 FVKESK. Losses at the gene ends were 3 bases for V and 4 bases for J; bases not matched to a gene: 3. DNA for the CDR3: TGTGCCAGCAGCCAGGGACAGTATTACAATGAGCAGTTCTTC. Its translation is CASSQGQYYNEQFF.